This T cell receptor beta chain was identified in a study of monozygotic twins with inflammatory bowel disease. This CDR3 contains 12 residues. Germline V gene data show CDR1 as DFQATT and CDR2 as SNEGSKA (reference sequence). Reprocessing the 5' RACE reads, TCRdb reports a single entry for every CDR3 protein and omits DNA. This sample contains just over 300,000 distinct CDR3 sequences. The V gene is TRBV20-1, the J gene TRBJ2-7; TCRdb picks TRBD1, but there is no DNA to check that call. Source material: blood. This TCR was recovered from a human donor with ulcerative colitis or Crohn's disease, or a healthy co-twin of an affected twin (not recorded which). CDR3 region: CSANTGVHEQYF.